The 13 T cell receptor beta chains presented below share a single source sample, sequenced in a study of cytomegalovirus exposure and HLA in healthy donors. PCR involved 60 Vbeta and 13 Jbeta primers. Assay used: immunoSEQ multiplex PCR; TCRdb lists only in-frame clones, some missing. The data show 150,000 to 200,000 clones, more than 60% seen once. Material for sequencing was PBMCs. The receptor set was obtained from a woman aged 45-65 years in good health and CMV-seropositive.

This sequence joins TRBV11-2 and TRBJ2-2; D uncertain. CDR3 size: 15 residues. Between the trimmed V and J ends, which lost 2 bases and 0 bases, there was a span of 7 bases. Per the germline V gene, CDR1 is SGHAT and CDR2 is FQNNGV. CDR3 loop: CASSLNPTNTGELFF. CDR3 sequence (DNA): TGTGCCAGCAGCTTAAATCCTACGAACACCGGGGAGCTGTTTTTT.

This chain joins TRBV19 and TRBJ1-1; 9 bases are shared with TRBD1. Germline V gene lookup returns CDR1 LNHDA and CDR2 SQIVND (reference sequence). The CDR3 runs to 14 residues. V shed 0 bases, J shed 10 bases, and the junction held 6 bases outside the gene matches. The CDR3 region has the DNA TGTGCCAGTAGTATAGATCCCGGGACAGGGCGAGCTTTCTTT. The encoded protein is CASSIDPGTGRAFF.

The V gene is TRBV5-6, the J gene TRBJ1-1, with a possible D match to TRBD1 (5 bases). Trimming stripped 4 bases from V and 0 bases from J, with 10 bases between. Germline V gene data show CDR1 as SGHDT and CDR2 as YYEEEE. This CDR3 has 14 amino acids. CDR3 DNA sequence: TGTGCCAGCAGCAGGGGATTTCTGAACACTGAAGCTTTCTTT. It translates to CASSRGFLNTEAFF.

The chain links TRBV6-1 to TRBJ2-5, with D perhaps TRBD1 (5 bases). The V gene's germline CDR1 is MNHNS and CDR2 SASEGT. V lost 2 bases to trimming and J lost 2 bases, with 12 bases between them. This CDR3 region has 15 residues. CDR3 bases: TGTGCCAGCAGTGAATTATGGGGCTCGCAAGAGACCCAGTACTTC. It codes for CASSELWGSQETQYF.

The V and J genes are TRBV28 and TRBJ2-3; 14 bases fit TRBD2. The CDR3 covers 18 residues. Germline CDR1 and CDR2: MDHEN and SYDVKM. V shed 3 bases and J 4 bases; nucleotides not matched to a gene: 9. For the CDR3, the DNA is TGTGCCAGCAGTTTCAAGACTAGCGGGAGGGGGTCCCCAGATACGCAGTATTTT. This sequence encodes CASSFKTSGRGSPDTQYF.

The rearrangement uses TRBV6-1 and TRBJ2-1; maybe TRBD2 (6 bases). Germline V CDR1 and CDR2: MNHNS, SASEGT. This CDR3 comprises 13 residues. V lost 6 bases to trimming and J lost 0 bases, with 6 bases between them. CDR3 sequence (DNA): TGTGCCAGCAGGACTAGCTCCTACAATGAGCAGTTCTTC. Its protein is CASRTSSYNEQFF.

On this clone itself: At one end the junction does not follow the germline gene, possibly because of a read error. The chain employs TRBV30 and TRBJ2-7; TRBD1 matches 7 bases. CDR1 GTSNPN and CDR2 SVGIG come from the germline V gene (reference sequence). The CDR3 totals 11 residues. CDR3 in amino acids: CAWSVGDRPSF. CDR3 DNA: TGTGCCTGGAGTGTTGGGGACAGACCCTCCTTC.

The chain has TRBV25-1 and TRBJ2-1; D might be TRBD2 (5 bases). Looked up from germline, CDR1 is MGHDK and CDR2 is SYGVNS. V lost 1 base, J lost 9 bases, and 13 bases lay in between. This CDR3 contains 14 residues. The CDR3 DNA follows: TGTGCCAGCAGTGAATTTCAAGCACGGGGTGAGCAGTTCTTC. Translated, it gives CASSEFQARGEQFF. The complete variable domain, with remaining parts taken from reference TRBV25-1 and TRBJ2-1, reads EADIYQTPRYLVIGTGKKITLECSQTMGHDKMYWYQQDPGMELHLIHYSYGVNSTEKGDLSSESTVSRIRTEHFPLTLESARPSHTSQYLCASSEFQARGEQFFGPGTRLTVL.

V and J are TRBV19 and TRBJ1-3, with TRBD1 matching over 8 bases. Germline V gene data show CDR1 as LNHDA and CDR2 as SQIVND (reference sequence). V trimming: 6 bases; J trimming: 4 bases; junction bases outside the gene matches: 11. The CDR3 spans 16 residues. The CDR3 loop reads CASSLDRVRTGNTIYF. The CDR3 region has the DNA TGTGCCAGTAGCCTGGACAGGGTTAGAACCGGAAACACCATATATTTT.

The chain combines TRBV11-2 with TRBJ2-7, with a possible D match to TRBD1 (6 bases). In germline, CDR1 is SGHAT, CDR2 FQNNGV. Trimming pared 0 bases from V and 0 bases from J, leaving 18 bases between. This CDR3 has 18 amino acids. The CDR3 nucleotides are TGTGCCAGCAGCTTAGAGCACAGGGTGGGGCCTACCTCCTACGAGCAGTACTTC. This translates into CASSLEHRVGPTSYEQYF.

The rearrangement links TRBV6-5 to TRBJ1-1; D unclear. The V and J ends lost 2 bases and 1 base respectively, with 5 bases between them. The CDR3 is made up of 13 amino acids. Germline V gene sequence: CDR1 MNHEY, CDR2 SVGAGI. CDR3 loop: CASSYAENTEAFF. CDR3 nucleotide sequence: TGTGCCAGCAGTTACGCAGAGAACACTGAAGCTTTCTTT.

The rearrangement links TRBV5-1 to TRBJ2-7; 7 bases are shared with TRBD1. Germline V gene data show CDR1 as SGHRS and CDR2 as YFSETQ. The CDR3 runs 13 residues. The J segment lost 4 bases and the V segment lost 1 base, leaving 2 bases of the junction unmatched. The CDR3 loop reads CASSLSQGYEQYF. In nucleotides, the CDR3 is TGCGCCAGCAGCTTGTCACAGGGGTACGAGCAGTACTTC.

In this sample, this clone turned up once. The chain is built from TRBV5-3 and TRBJ2-1; TRBD1 aligns across 12 bases. TRBV5-3 is labeled an ORF, and its function is uncertain. The CDR3 is 15 amino acids. With 2 bases clipped from V and 7 bases from J, the junction kept 4 bases outside the gene matches. For the CDR3, the DNA is TGTGCCAGAAGCTTCGGGACAGGGGGCGCAAATGAGCAGTTCTTC. Protein: CARSFGTGGANEQFF.